Sequencing of this TCR beta chain was carried out in a study of CD8+ T cells in alopecia areata. The overall study: Tofacitinib ran 6 to 18 months, followed by 6 months off drug.

Overall study results and limits: A single nonresponder leaves the baseline CD8+ expansion link to response uncertain.

Following RNA extraction, reverse transcription yielded cDNA that acted as the sequencing template. Profiling relied on immunoSEQ multiplex PCR, and the TCRdb table lists in-frame clones only, not all of them. The sample shows 170,000 or so clones, around three fifths of them seen only once. Germline-derived CDR1 and CDR2 are ENHRY and SYGVKD. The CDR3 loop spans 14 amino acids. The V gene lost 3 bases and the J gene lost 0 bases, with 8 bases spanning the gap. Points on this clone: The antigen is not known.

Described treatment: oral pan-JAK inhibitor, 5-10 mg twice daily. Source: CD8+ T cells sorted from blood, taken at week 24, from a patient treated with tofacitinib. The clonotype was recovered from a human donor with alopecia areata. This chain joins TRBV10-3 and TRBJ1-1; D remains unclear. The CDR3: CAISEKGMNTEAFF. In DNA, the CDR3 is TGTGCCATCAGTGAAAAAGGAATGAACACTGAAGCTTTCTTT.